The source of this TCR beta chain is a study of blood T cell repertoires in COVID-19. As processed by the authors: Using reference gene primer amplification, nucleated cell counts were estimated. Sequencing was performed with immunoSEQ multiplex PCR; in TCRdb, only in-frame clones are kept and a portion is missing. V, J and clone size derive from that table, while D and trimming were established from the DNA sequence. The profile covers about 210,000 clones, with approximately 85% appearing a single time and less than 8% taken by the ten largest. This clone was seen just once. The germline V gene encodes CDR1 LGHDT and CDR2 YNNKEL (reference sequence). Between the trimmed V and J ends, which lost 0 bases and 1 base, there was a span of 7 bases. CDR3 length equals 15 residues.

The TCR sequence derives from a woman aged 50 to 60 with active or convalescent COVID-19. Sequenced input: peripheral blood. This chain links TRBV3-1 (or the pseudogene TRBV3-2) with TRBJ2-4, with a weak D call TRBD2 (5 bases). The CDR3 sequence is CASSQDRRAKNIQYF. The CDR3 nucleotides are TGTGCCAGCAGCCAAGATAGGAGGGCCAAAAACATTCAGTACTTC.